A selection of T cell receptor beta chains follows, all from one sample in a study of T cells in Graves' hyperthyroidism and ophthalmopathy. TCRdb re-derived calls from the multiplex PCR reads in MiXCR, one entry per CDR3 protein. This table has a few hundred thousand distinct CDR3 sequences, approximately 15% appearing once. The sequencing sample was made of blood. The receptors originated from a woman aged 25 to 39 with Graves' hyperthyroidism. The CDR3 runs from the conserved cysteine through the conserved F or W. The D gene is left open where the match is weak. Not every row has a clone size; where given, it reads once, few, many or a size class.

j_call: TRBJ2-2
v_call: TRBV5-1
d_call: .
clone_size: .
cdr3_nt: TGCGCCAGCAGCTTGTTCAGGAGTAGTGAGACCGGGGAGCTGTTTTTT
cdr3_aa: CASSLFRSSETGELFF

j_call: TRBJ1-6
v_call: TRBV28
d_call: .
clone_size: .
cdr3_nt: TGTGCCAGCAGTTCCGCGGGGTCCTATAATTCACCCCTCCACTTT
cdr3_aa: CASSSAGSYNSPLHF

j_call: TRBJ2-3
v_call: TRBV29-1
d_call: .
clone_size: .
cdr3_nt: TGCAGCGTTGTAACAGCTAGCACAGATACGCAGTATTTT
cdr3_aa: CSVVTASTDTQYF

j_call: TRBJ2-3
v_call: TRBV29-1
d_call: .
clone_size: .
cdr3_nt: TGCAGCGTTGGGAGCACAGATACGCAGTATTTT
cdr3_aa: CSVGSTDTQYF

j_call: TRBJ2-5
v_call: TRBV7-9
d_call: TRBD1
clone_size: many
cdr3_nt: TGTGCCAGCAGCTTAGCGGGACAGCTTAGGAAGACCCAGTACTTC
cdr3_aa: CASSLAGQLRKTQYF

j_call: TRBJ1-5
v_call: TRBV7-8
d_call: TRBD1
clone_size: few
cdr3_nt: TGTGCCAGCAGCTTAGCTATGACAGGGAACCAGCATTTT
cdr3_aa: CASSLAMTGNQHF

j_call: TRBJ2-1
v_call: TRBV10-1
d_call: .
clone_size: many
cdr3_nt: TGCGCCAGCAGTGAGGACCCGAGCTCCTACAATGAGCAGTTCTTC
cdr3_aa: CASSEDPSSYNEQFF

j_call: TRBJ1-2
v_call: TRBV7-9
d_call: TRBD1
clone_size: .
cdr3_nt: TGTGCCAGCAGGCCTCTACCGGACAGGAACTATGGCTACACCTTC
cdr3_aa: CASRPLPDRNYGYTF

j_call: TRBJ1-1
v_call: TRBV27
d_call: .
clone_size: few
cdr3_nt: TGTGCCAGCAGTATGCGATGGGGGACTGAAGCTTTCTTT
cdr3_aa: CASSMRWGTEAFF

j_call: TRBJ2-5
v_call: TRBV5-1
d_call: .
clone_size: .
cdr3_nt: TGCGCCAGCAGCTTGTTCGGGAGCCTCCGGGAGACCCAGTACTTC
cdr3_aa: CASSLFGSLRETQYF

j_call: TRBJ2-2
v_call: TRBV5-1
d_call: .
clone_size: few
cdr3_nt: TGCGCCAGCAGCTTGGATTCGACGTTCGGGGAGCTGTTTTTT
cdr3_aa: CASSLDSTFGELFF

j_call: TRBJ2-1
v_call: TRBV19
d_call: .
clone_size: few
cdr3_nt: TGTGCCAGCCACGGTGTCTCCTACAATGAGCAGTTCTTC
cdr3_aa: CASHGVSYNEQFF

j_call: TRBJ1-3
v_call: TRBV9
d_call: TRBD1
clone_size: few
cdr3_nt: TGTGCCAGCAGCGTAGGAGGGACAGGGGGCTCTGGAAACACCATATATTTT
cdr3_aa: CASSVGGTGGSGNTIYF

j_call: TRBJ2-1
v_call: TRBV20-1
d_call: TRBD2
clone_size: few
cdr3_nt: TGCAGTGCTAGACTCCTAGCGGGAGAGGCCTACAATGAGCAGTTCTTC
cdr3_aa: CSARLLAGEAYNEQFF

j_call: TRBJ2-7
v_call: TRBV3-1
d_call: .
clone_size: many
cdr3_nt: TGTGCCAGCAGCCAATCCCTCCAATCCTACGAGCAGTACTTC
cdr3_aa: CASSQSLQSYEQYF

j_call: TRBJ2-5
v_call: TRBV29-1
d_call: .
clone_size: many
cdr3_nt: TGCAGCGTTGAAGATTTCCCAGGGGCCCTAGCAGCGGAGACCCAGTACTTC
cdr3_aa: CSVEDFPGALAAETQYF

j_call: TRBJ2-7
v_call: TRBV20-1
d_call: .
clone_size: .
cdr3_nt: TGCAGTGCTAGAGCAAGGTCCTACGAGCAGTACTTC
cdr3_aa: CSARARSYEQYF

j_call: TRBJ2-7
v_call: TRBV18
d_call: TRBD1
clone_size: many
cdr3_nt: TGTGCCAGCTCACCCCCGAGGACAGGGAGAAATCCAGACTACGAGCAGTACTTC
cdr3_aa: CASSPPRTGRNPDYEQYF

j_call: TRBJ1-2
v_call: TRBV6-2/TRBV6-3
d_call: .
clone_size: .
cdr3_nt: TGTGCCAGCAGTTTAGTCGTCAGGGGTCTTGGCTATGGCTACACCTTC
cdr3_aa: CASSLVVRGLGYGYTF

j_call: TRBJ2-7
v_call: TRBV27
d_call: .
clone_size: many
cdr3_nt: TGTGCCAGCAGTTTATCACCGGAGGGGGAGCAGTACTTC
cdr3_aa: CASSLSPEGEQYF

j_call: TRBJ2-1
v_call: TRBV11-2
d_call: TRBD2
clone_size: many
cdr3_nt: TGTGCCAGCAGTTTACGGGAGGCAACCTACAATGAGCAGTTCTTC
cdr3_aa: CASSLREATYNEQFF

j_call: TRBJ1-5
v_call: TRBV6-1
d_call: .
clone_size: many
cdr3_nt: TGTGCCAGCAGTGGTGGCAGGGAAAATCAGCCCCAGCATTTT
cdr3_aa: CASSGGRENQPQHF

j_call: TRBJ2-7
v_call: TRBV3-1
d_call: .
clone_size: many
cdr3_nt: TGTGCCAGCAGCCAAGGCGGCGAGCAGTACTTC
cdr3_aa: CASSQGGEQYF

j_call: TRBJ2-1
v_call: TRBV6-2/TRBV6-3
d_call: TRBD2
clone_size: many
cdr3_nt: TGTGCCAGCAGTCGTCCGGGACTAGCGGGGGTGGAGCAGTTCTTC
cdr3_aa: CASSRPGLAGVEQFF

j_call: TRBJ2-1
v_call: TRBV4-2
d_call: .
clone_size: few
cdr3_nt: TGTGCCAGCAGCCAAGATCAAAACAATGAGCAGTTCTTC
cdr3_aa: CASSQDQNNEQFF

j_call: TRBJ2-7
v_call: TRBV12-3/TRBV12-4
d_call: .
clone_size: many
cdr3_nt: TGTGCCAGCAGTTTTGGGGGGACCTACGAGCAGTACTTC
cdr3_aa: CASSFGGTYEQYF

j_call: TRBJ1-4
v_call: TRBV27
d_call: TRBD1
clone_size: .
cdr3_nt: TGTGCCAGCAGTTTACTAGGACAGGTGTCGAGGAAACTGTTTTTT
cdr3_aa: CASSLLGQVSRKLFF

j_call: TRBJ2-7
v_call: TRBV4-1
d_call: .
clone_size: .
cdr3_nt: TGCGCCAGCAGCGAAGGCACAAGGGTTGCCTCGAGCGACGAGCAGTACTTC
cdr3_aa: CASSEGTRVASSDEQYF

j_call: TRBJ2-2
v_call: TRBV20-1
d_call: .
clone_size: .
cdr3_nt: TGCAGTGCTAGAGATGGCGGGGCGGACACCGGGGAGCTGTTTTTT
cdr3_aa: CSARDGGADTGELFF

j_call: TRBJ1-4
v_call: TRBV20-1
d_call: .
clone_size: few
cdr3_nt: TGCAGTGCTAGAGTGACAACTAATGAAAAACTGTTTTTT
cdr3_aa: CSARVTTNEKLFF

j_call: TRBJ1-4
v_call: TRBV24-1
d_call: TRBD1
clone_size: many
cdr3_nt: TGTGCCACCAGTGATGCTCAGGGGGCGGGTGAAAAACTGTTTTTT
cdr3_aa: CATSDAQGAGEKLFF

j_call: TRBJ2-1
v_call: TRBV6-1
d_call: TRBD2
clone_size: many
cdr3_nt: TGTGCCAGCAGTTATCTAGCGGGGGAATACAATGAGCAGTTCTTC
cdr3_aa: CASSYLAGEYNEQFF

j_call: TRBJ2-1
v_call: TRBV19
d_call: .
clone_size: .
cdr3_nt: TGTGCCAGTATTCGCGAGGGAGGCTCCTACAATGAGCAGTTCTTC
cdr3_aa: CASIREGGSYNEQFF